Below, one TCR beta chain is given with its context. Under the authors' procedure: Reference gene primers were amplified, and this amplification served to estimate nucleated cell counts. Profiling relied on immunoSEQ multiplex PCR, and the TCRdb table lists in-frame clones only, not all of them. Clone size and V and J calls were adopted from that table, with D and trimming inferred from the DNA. Among 400,000 or so clones listed, over 75% were seen once. The data are from a study of blood T cell repertoires in COVID-19. About the research overall: Samples came from the United States, Italy and Spain, spanning acute and convalescent COVID-19. PBMCs, B-cell-depleted T cells, or T cells provided the cDNA or gDNA that made up the material.

The J segment lost 5 bases and the V segment lost 1 base, leaving 4 bases of the junction unmatched. CDR1 and CDR2 from the germline V gene are LNHNV and YYDKDF (reference sequence). The CDR3 contains 15 residues. Cohorts were determined from participant-reported clinical history. The sample comprised PBMCs or T cells enriched from blood (not recorded which). The V gene is TRBV15, the J gene TRBJ1-4, with TRBD1 matching over 7 bases. The source is a woman between 35 and 50 years old with acute COVID-19. CDR3: CATSRGTGVNEKLFF. The CDR3 bases are TGTGCCACCAGCAGAGGAACAGGGGTGAATGAAAAACTGTTTTTT. The full variable domain, in which reference TRBV15 and TRBJ1-4 provide the parts outside the CDR3, is DAMVIQNPRYQVTQFGKPVTLSCSQTLNHNVMYWYQQKSSQAPKLLFHYYDKDFNNEADTPDNFQSRRPNTSFCFLDIRSPGLGDTAMYLCATSRGTGVNEKLFFGSGTQLSVL.